This T cell receptor (beta chain) was sequenced for a study of blood T cell repertoires in COVID-19. Study as a whole: Sites across the United States, Italy and Spain contributed samples from acute and convalescent COVID-19. T cells, B-cell-depleted T cells, or PBMCs provided the cDNA or gDNA that served as material.

CDR1 is MNHEY and CDR2 is SVGAGI in the germline V gene. The CDR3 spans 16 residues. After removal of 0 bases from V and 6 bases from J, the junction contained 7 bases not matched to a gene. Original handling: Reference gene primer amplification yielded estimated nucleated cell counts. This table comes from immunoSEQ multiplex PCR, and its TCRdb copy is limited to in-frame clones, with some not included. Clone size and the V and J calls come from that table; the DNA yielded D and trimming. The sample holds 210,000 or so clones, 70% to 90% seen once. V is TRBV6-5 and J is TRBJ2-1; TRBD2 aligns across 8 bases. Material: PBMCs or T cells enriched from blood (not recorded which). The sequence derives from a young man who had recovered from COVID-19. The CDR3 reads CASSYSSGSSPNEQFF. The CDR3 DNA reads as TGTGCCAGCAGTTACTCGAGCGGGAGTAGTCCCAATGAGCAGTTCTTC.